This T cell receptor beta chain came from a study of tumor-infiltrating lymphocytes in primary liver carcinoma. Between roughly 20 and 30 mg of unsorted bulk tissue served as the source from which RNA and DNA were co-extracted. All tumor specimens exceeded 75% viable tumor cells. Whole-study findings and limits: The 250 largest clones made up significantly more of tumor than blood repertoires (p = 0.039). Researchers found tumor-adjacent and tumor-blood pairs overlapped less than tumor region pairs.

In regard to this clonotype: Its antigen is undetermined. A junction end diverges from the germline sequence, so it may reflect a read error.

TCR beta cDNA was prepared out of about 530 ng total RNA by means of a constant-region primer. A slightly modified ARM-PCR protocol with three nested multiplex PCR rounds produced these TCR beta libraries. Rounds one and two of PCR, each of 9 to 11 cycles, were primed with TRBV1-TRBV30 forward primers and a C-beta reverse primer. TCRdb analysed the multiplex PCR reads with MiXCR anew, one entry per CDR3 protein. The sample carries about 190,000 distinct CDR3 sequences, around 81% recorded once. This CDR3 has 15 residues. CDR1 MNHNY and CDR2 SVGAGI come from the germline V gene (reference sequence). This sequence was found in a man between 35 and 55 years old with primary liver carcinoma and hepatitis B virus infection. The chain uses TRBV6-6 and TRBJ2-3; the match to TRBD2 covers 13 bases. The sample comprised tumor tissue from primary liver carcinoma. CDR3 nucleotides: TGTGCCAGCAGAGTACTAGCGGGAGGGACAGAAACGCAGTATTTT. Encoded protein: CASRVLAGGTETQYF.